The clone carrying this TCR beta chain was observed at least ten times. No antigen is known for it. The unsorted libraries were produced from 2 million PBMCs held at -80 C. These data originate in a study of neurological immune-mediated disorders. The germline V and J ends were trimmed by 0 bases and 7 bases, with 19 bases remaining between them. Germline CDR1 is LGHDT and CDR2 is YNNKEL (reference sequence). The CDR3 has 16 residues. The cDNA was generated through 5'RACE incorporating 10-nucleotide random UMIs. A single record per CDR3 protein comes from TCRdb applying MiXCR to the 5' RACE reads. The profile shows around 130,000 distinct CDR3 sequences, about 3.4% of them singletons. General observations from the study: Among 34 multiple sclerosis patients, 18 had repertoires that phylogenetic grouping placed in one related-CDR3 cluster, a possible signature. The greatest TCR clonal expansion occurred in HTLV-1-associated myelopathy and the least in multiple sclerosis, which fell below healthy controls.

The TCR comes from a woman aged 30 to 39 with multiple sclerosis. Sequencing used PBMCs. The chain couples TRBV3-1 to TRBJ2-7; no firm D call. As DNA, the CDR3 is TGTGCCAGCAGCCAAGATCGGTCTAGTGGTAATCCGGAGCAGTACTTC. It translates to CASSQDRSSGNPEQYF.